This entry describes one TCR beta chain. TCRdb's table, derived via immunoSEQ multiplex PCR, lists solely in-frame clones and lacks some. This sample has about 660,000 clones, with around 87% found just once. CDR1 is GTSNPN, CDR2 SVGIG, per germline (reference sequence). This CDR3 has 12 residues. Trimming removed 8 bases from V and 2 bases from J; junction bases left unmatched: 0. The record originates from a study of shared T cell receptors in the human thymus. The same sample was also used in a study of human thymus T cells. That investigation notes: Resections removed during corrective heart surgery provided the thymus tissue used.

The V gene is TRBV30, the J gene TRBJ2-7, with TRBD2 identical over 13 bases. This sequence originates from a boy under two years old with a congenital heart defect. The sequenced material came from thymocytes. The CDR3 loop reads CAGTSGAYEQYF. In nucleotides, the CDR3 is TGTGCCGGGACTAGCGGGGCCTACGAGCAGTACTTC.